These 8 T cell receptor beta chains came from one sample sequenced in a study of T cell clonality in common variable immunodeficiency (dated by TCRdb to about 2015). Study-level results and caveats: Reportedly, TCRbeta sequences from CVID had fewer deletions and N-nucleotide insertions, and highly modified clones with 13 or more V deletions were absent from CVID.

These receptors are not linked to any known antigen. The library was prepared using the immunoSEQ multiplex PCR assay. Here the immuneACCESS table is served through TCRdb, limited to in-frame sequences with V and J called. Missing clones are a known gap in these copies; in checked studies unresolved V genes cover under half, and the rest lacks a known reason. This sample is represented by over 30,000 clones, with no singletons among them. The ten biggest clones cover 6.5% to 7.5% of the sample. Sequenced input: peripheral blood mononuclear cells. These receptors originate from a human donor with common variable immunodeficiency.

As concerns this clone: Read coverage stops 3 residues before the CDR3 terminus; the germline J gene supplies the remainder. This chain uses TRBV7-9 with TRBJ1-4, with D perhaps TRBD1 (6 bases). This CDR3 has 14 amino acids. The V end lost 4 bases, the J end lost 5 bases, and 11 bases lay between the germline ends. Germline CDR1 reads SEHNR; CDR2 reads FQNEAQ (reference sequence). The CDR3 DNA, read in part, is TGTGCCAGCAGCTCCGGGACATTAAATGAAAAA. It yields the protein CASSSGTLNEK. Given in full, the CDR3 is CASSSGTLNEKLFF.

This clone was counted ten times or more. Relative to the germline gene, one junction end is altered; a read error may explain this. The CDR3 extends 3 residues past the end of the read, so its final part is completed from the germline J gene. This chain uses TRBV4-2 with TRBJ2-1; no clear D. This CDR3 is built from 17 residues. Germline V gene data show CDR1 as LGHNA and CDR2 as YNFKEQ. The CDR3 sequence: CASSQDLAESSYNEQFF. The part of the CDR3 DNA that was read is TGCGCCAGCAGCCAAGACCTGGCGGAGAGCTCCTACAATGAG.

This clone appeared many times. The CDR3 end lies 3 residues beyond the end of the read and is filled in from the germline J gene. The chain carries TRBV6-2 or TRBV6-3 and TRBJ1-5; 8 nucleotides line up with TRBD1. CDR3 length: 17 amino acids. CDR1 is MNHEY, CDR2 SVGEGT, per germline. V lost 4 bases to trimming and J lost 1 base; unmatched junction nucleotides: 9. The covered CDR3 bases are TGTGCCAGCAGTTCCGGACAGGGATCGGGGAGCAATCAGCCC. Its translation is CASSSGQGSGSNQP. The complete CDR3 reads CASSSGQGSGSNQPQHF.

With respect to this clone: The read ends 3 residues before the CDR3 terminus; that terminus is restored from the germline J gene. The chain joins TRBV7-9 to TRBJ2-3, with TRBD1 matching 7 bases. J lost 8 bases, V lost 6 bases, and 5 bases had no gene match. The CDR3 has 12 residues. Germline V gene lookup returns CDR1 SEHNR and CDR2 FQNEAQ (reference sequence). CDR3 DNA (partial): TGTGCCAGCAGACAGGGGAGTGGTACG. It encodes CASRQGSGT. The full CDR3 reads CASRQGSGTQYF.

With regard to this clone: The CDR3 is cut off 3 residues early in the read; its end comes from the germline J gene. The V gene is TRBV30, the J gene TRBJ1-1; 11 nucleotides agree with TRBD1. This CDR3 comprises 15 residues. Germline V gene lookup returns CDR1 GTSNPN and CDR2 SVGIG (reference sequence). Losses at the gene ends were 0 bases for V and 4 bases for J; bases not matched to a gene: 4. The CDR3 DNA, read in part, is TGTGCCTGGAGTGTAGGAGGGACAGGGGGCACTGAA. This sequence encodes CAWSVGGTGGTE. The entire CDR3 protein is CAWSVGGTGGTEAFF.

This clone was detected a few times. The read stops 3 residues short of the end of the CDR3; the missing end is completed from the germline J gene. The chain recombines TRBV6-4 with TRBJ2-7; tentative D call: TRBD2 (5 bases). The V and J ends lost 5 bases and 6 bases respectively, with 11 bases between them. The CDR3 totals 12 residues. CDR1 is MRHNA, CDR2 SNTAGT, per germline. CDR3 residues: CASSYGRGEQYF. The CDR3 DNA, read in part, is TGTGCCAGCAGTTACGGACGGGGCGAG.

In its sample, this clone is medium-sized. Read sequence stops 3 residues before the CDR3 end, and the germline J gene provides the missing end. The chain links TRBV20-1 to TRBJ1-2; no firm D call. Germline CDR1 reads DFQATT; CDR2 reads SNEGSKA (reference sequence). V was shortened by 2 bases and J by 4 bases, with 11 bases between the two germline ends. The CDR3 covers 13 residues. The covered CDR3 bases are TGCAGTGCTAGACAAAGGGTCAGCTATGGC. It yields the protein CSARQRVSYG. The complete CDR3 reads CSARQRVSYGYTF.

A few counts support this clone. The CDR3 extends 3 residues past the end of the read, so its final part is completed from the germline J gene. The chain uses TRBV7-3 and TRBJ2-7; D is perhaps TRBD2 (6 bases). The germline CDR1 and CDR2 sequences are SGHTA and FQGTGA. V was pared by 2 bases and J by 4 bases, with 21 bases between. This CDR3 has 17 amino acids. CDR3 DNA (partial): TGTGCCAGCAGCTTAGGGGAGGAGGCGAGGCTAGCGTACGAG. Encoded protein: CASSLGEEARLAYE. The whole CDR3 region reads CASSLGEEARLAYEQYF.